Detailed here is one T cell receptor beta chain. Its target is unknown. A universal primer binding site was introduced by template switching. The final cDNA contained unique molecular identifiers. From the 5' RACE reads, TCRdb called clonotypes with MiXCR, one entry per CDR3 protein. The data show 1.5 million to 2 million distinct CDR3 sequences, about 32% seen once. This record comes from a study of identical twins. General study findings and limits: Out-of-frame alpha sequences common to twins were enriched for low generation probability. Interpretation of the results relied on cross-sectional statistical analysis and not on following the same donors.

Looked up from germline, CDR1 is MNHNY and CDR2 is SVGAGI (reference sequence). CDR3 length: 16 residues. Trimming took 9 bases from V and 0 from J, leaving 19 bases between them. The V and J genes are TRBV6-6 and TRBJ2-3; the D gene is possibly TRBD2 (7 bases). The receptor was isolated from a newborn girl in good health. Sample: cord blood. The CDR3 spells CASTAGAPSSTDTQYF. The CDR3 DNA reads TGTGCCAGTACGGCGGGGGCGCCCTCTAGCACAGATACGCAGTATTTT.